This is a list of T cell receptor beta chains from one sample in a study of T cell responses to AZD1222 COVID-19 vaccine. Only in-frame clones appear in the TCRdb table, and some are missing; sequencing was by immunoSEQ multiplex PCR. In the table there are 90,000 to 110,000 clones, around 87% of which are singletons. The sample in question was peripheral blood, obtained on day 0 of AZD1222 vaccination. Receptors were obtained from an adult in good health. Both conserved end residues are part of each CDR3. The D gene is left open where the match is weak.

11,-,TRBJ1-2,TRBV29-1,TGCAGCGTTGTTACCGCTTATGGCTACACCTTC,CSVVTAYGYTF
14,-,TRBJ2-2,TRBV7-2,TGTGCCAGCAGCTTAGTACGTGCAACCGGGGAGCTGTTTTTT,CASSLVRATGELFF
13,-,TRBJ1-2,TRBV12-3/TRBV12-4,TGTGCCAGCAGTGAGGTCCTCAACTATGGCTACACCTTC,CASSEVLNYGYTF
16,-,TRBJ1-1,TRBV19,TGTGCCAGTACCGACGAGGGGGGAAAGGGGAACACTGAAGCTTTCTTT,CASTDEGGKGNTEAFF
15,-,TRBJ1-2,TRBV28,TGTGCCAGCAGTTTGAGGACAGAAGCTAACTATGGCTACACCTTC,CASSLRTEANYGYTF
15,TRBD2,TRBJ2-5,TRBV7-6,TGTGCCAGCAGCTTAGACAGCGGGGGGACGGAGACCCAGTACTTC,CASSLDSGGTETQYF
18,-,TRBJ1-5,TRBV12-2,-,CASRLEMWGRGSNQPQHF
13,TRBD1,TRBJ2-7,TRBV25-1,TGTGCCAGCAGTGACCCTGACAGGGTCGAGCAGTACTTC,CASSDPDRVEQYF
15,-,TRBJ1-2,TRBV28,TGTGCCAGCAGGTATACCGGACGGACCTCGGCTGGCTACACCTTC,CASRYTGRTSAGYTF
14,-,TRBJ1-2,TRBV7-3,TGTGCCAGCAGCTTAACCTCCCGGGAGAAGGGCTACACCTTC,CASSLTSREKGYTF
15,TRBD1,TRBJ1-1,TRBV2,TGTGCCAGCAGGAGGGACAGGTCCCTCCATCTGGAAGCTTTCTTT,CASRRDRSLHLEAFF
16,-,TRBJ2-3,TRBV7-9,TGTGCCAGCAGCAAGTGGCAGGGTACTGGCACAGATACGCAGTATTTT,CASSKWQGTGTDTQYF
16,-,TRBJ2-1,TRBV4-2,TGTGCCAGCAGCCAAGATCTGGGACCCCAACCAAATGAGCAGTTCTTC,CASSQDLGPQPNEQFF
13,-,TRBJ2-1,TRBV9,TGTGCCAGCAGCGTAGCCTGGGGTGACGAGCAGTTCTTC,CASSVAWGDEQFF
15,-,TRBJ1-4,TRBV6-5,TGTGCCAGCAGTTACTCGAGTCAGGGAAATGAAAAACTGTTTTTT,CASSYSSQGNEKLFF
15,TRBD1,TRBJ2-1,TRBV5-1,TGCGCCAGCAGCCCCGGGACAGGGGGTTTCAATGAGCAGTTCTTC,CASSPGTGGFNEQFF
14,TRBD2,TRBJ2-7,TRBV20-1,TGCAGTGCTAGTACCGGGACTAGGGGATACGAGCAGTACTTC,CSASTGTRGYEQYF
13,-,TRBJ1-1,TRBV5-1,TGCGCCAGCAGCTTCGGGCAGGGTGTTGAAGCTTTCTTT,CASSFGQGVEAFF
15,-,TRBJ1-3,TRBV9,TGTGCCAGCAGCCCAGGACACCTCTCTGGAAACACCATATATTTT,CASSPGHLSGNTIYF
14,TRBD2,TRBJ2-2,TRBV29-1,TGCAGCGCTGGGAGGGCGGCGGACACCGGGGAGCTGTTTTTT,CSAGRAADTGELFF